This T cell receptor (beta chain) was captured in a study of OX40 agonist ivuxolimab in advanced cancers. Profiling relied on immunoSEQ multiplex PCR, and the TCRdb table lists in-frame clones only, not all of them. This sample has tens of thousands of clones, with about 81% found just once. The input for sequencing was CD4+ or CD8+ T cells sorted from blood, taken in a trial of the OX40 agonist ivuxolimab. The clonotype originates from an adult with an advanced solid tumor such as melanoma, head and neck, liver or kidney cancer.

The CDR3 sequence is CASSRTGEENYGYTF. The CDR3 nucleotides read TGTGCCAGCAGTCGGACAGGGGAGGAAAACTATGGCTACACCTTC. This rearrangement joins TRBV5-8 to TRBJ1-2, with 9 bases that match TRBD1. This CDR3 has 15 residues. Germline CDR1 and CDR2: SGHTS and YDEGEE. Trimming at V came to 5 bases and at J to 2 bases, leaving 7 bases not matched to a gene.